Following are 5 T cell receptor beta chains from one sample sequenced in a study of shared clonotypes between healthy human individuals. Assay used: immunoSEQ multiplex PCR; TCRdb lists only in-frame clones, some missing. This sample has under 150,000 clones, with about 63% found just once. The specimen was memory CD8+ T cells sorted from blood. Regarding subset: CD45RO+ cells pooled with CCR7-negative TemRA cells. All receptors derive from a woman aged 30 to 39 in good health.

This chain connects TRBV5-1 to TRBJ1-2; 7 bases are shared with TRBD1. Trimming cost V 7 bases and J 1 base; bases outside gene matches: 10. The V gene's germline CDR1 is SGHRS and CDR2 YFSETQ. The CDR3 is 15 residues long. The CDR3 nucleotides are TGCGCCAGCGGACACCGGGACAGACATAACTATGGCTACACCTTC. Encoded protein: CASGHRDRHNYGYTF.

The chain links TRBV4-2 to TRBJ2-7; D may be TRBD1 or TRBD2 (5 bases each). The germline gives CDR1 LGHNA, CDR2 YNFKEQ. Trimming took off 6 bases at V and 6 bases at J, with 15 bases between the two ends. This CDR3 contains 13 residues. In DNA form, the CDR3 reads TGTGCCAGCAGAACCGGGACGTTAGGCGAGCAGTACTTC. Protein product: CASRTGTLGEQYF.

This clone turned up a few times. The chain uses TRBV15 and TRBJ1-5; D call uncertain. Germline V CDR1 and CDR2: LNHNV, YYDKDF (reference sequence). The V end was cut by 5 bases, the J end by 4 bases, with 12 bases between. The CDR3 runs to 14 residues. The CDR3 nucleotides are TGTGCCACCAGCGAGGGTAGGGAGAATCAGCCCCAGCATTTT. Translating it yields CATSEGRENQPQHF.

Regarding this clone: The junction shows a germline mismatch at one end, possibly a read error. The chain couples TRBV6-6 to TRBJ2-1; either TRBD1 or TRBD2 may fit D (5 bases each). The CDR3 loop spans 14 amino acids. Germline V gene lookup returns CDR1 MNHNY and CDR2 SVGAGI (reference sequence). As DNA, the CDR3 is TGTGCCAGCAGCCCTGAAGGGGAGACCCCGAGTTTGGTCTTC. Protein product: CASSPEGETPSLVF.

This clone is deemed medium-sized (0.01 to 0.1%). CDR3 protein: CASSFGDYRGEQYF. CDR3 sequence (DNA): TGTGCCAGCAGCTTCGGGGACTATAGGGGCGAGCAGTACTTC. The chain employs TRBV5-6 and TRBJ2-7; 7 positions agree with TRBD2. The CDR3 runs to 14 residues. Germline CDR1 and CDR2: SGHDT and YYEEEE. V was clipped by 2 bases and J by 6 bases; unmatched bases: 8.